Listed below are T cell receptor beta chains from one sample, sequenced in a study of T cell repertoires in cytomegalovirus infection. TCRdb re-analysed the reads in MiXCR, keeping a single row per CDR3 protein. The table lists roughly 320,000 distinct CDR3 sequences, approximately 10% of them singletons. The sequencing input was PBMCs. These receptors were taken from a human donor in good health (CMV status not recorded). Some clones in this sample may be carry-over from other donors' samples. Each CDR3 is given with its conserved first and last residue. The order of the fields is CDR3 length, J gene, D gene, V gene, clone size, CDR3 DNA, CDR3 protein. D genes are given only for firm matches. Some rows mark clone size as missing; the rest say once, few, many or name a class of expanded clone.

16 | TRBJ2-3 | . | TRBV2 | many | TGTGCCAGCAGTGGACCACTAGCAGCTAGCACAGATACGCAGTATTTT | CASSGPLAASTDTQYF
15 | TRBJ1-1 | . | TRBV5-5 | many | TGTGCCAGCAGCTTGGAAGGGAGGGTTGCCACTGAAGCTTTCTTT | CASSLEGRVATEAFF
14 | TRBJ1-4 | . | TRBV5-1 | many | TGCGCCAGCAGCCCTGTGGAATACGATGAAAAACTGTTTTTT | CASSPVEYDEKLFF
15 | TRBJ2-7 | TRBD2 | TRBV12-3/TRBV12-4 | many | TGTGCCAGCACCCTACAACTAGCGGGGGGTTACGAGCAGTACTTC | CASTLQLAGGYEQYF
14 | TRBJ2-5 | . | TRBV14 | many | TGTGCCAGCAGCCAATTACCCAGAAAAGAGACCCAGTACTTC | CASSQLPRKETQYF
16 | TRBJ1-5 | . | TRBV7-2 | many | TGTGCCAGCAGCTCCCCCGACAGTTATAGCAATCAGCCCCAGCATTTT | CASSSPDSYSNQPQHF
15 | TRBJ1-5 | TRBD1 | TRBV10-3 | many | TGTGCCATCAGTGCGGGACAGGGGGCGGGTCAGCCCCAGCATTTT | CAISAGQGAGQPQHF
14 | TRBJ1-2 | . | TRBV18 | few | TGTGCCAGCTCACCACTGACCAACCCCTATGGCTACACCTTC | CASSPLTNPYGYTF
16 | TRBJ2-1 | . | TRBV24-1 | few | TGTGCCACCAGTGATTTGCAGGGATTCGAACGCAATGAGCAGTTCTTC | CATSDLQGFERNEQFF
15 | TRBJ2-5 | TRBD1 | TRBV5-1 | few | TGCGCCAGCAGCTCAGGACAGGGGGCAATGGAGACCCAGTACTTC | CASSSGQGAMETQYF
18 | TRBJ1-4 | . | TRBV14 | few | TGTGCCAGCAGCCAAGACCCCCCTTGGGGGGGGCCTAATGAAAAACTGTTTTTT | CASSQDPPWGGPNEKLFF
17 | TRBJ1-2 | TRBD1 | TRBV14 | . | TGTGCCAGCAGCATCCGCACGGGACAGGGAAACATCTATGGCTACACCTTC | CASSIRTGQGNIYGYTF
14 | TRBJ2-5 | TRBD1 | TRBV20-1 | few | TGCAGTGCTAACAGGGGGCCGTGGGAAGAGACCCAGTACTTC | CSANRGPWEETQYF
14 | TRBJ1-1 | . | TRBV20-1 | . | TGCAGTGCTAGGTTGTCGACTGCGAACACTGAAGCTTTCTTT | CSARLSTANTEAFF
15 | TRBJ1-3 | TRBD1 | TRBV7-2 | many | TGTGCCAGCAGCTTAGGCGGGACAGGGAAGAACACCATATATTTT | CASSLGGTGKNTIYF
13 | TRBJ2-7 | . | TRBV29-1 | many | TGCAGCGTTGAATTGGACAGACCCTACGAGCAGTACTTC | CSVELDRPYEQYF
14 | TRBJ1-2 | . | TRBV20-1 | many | TGCAGTGCTAGAGACGGTAGTGGTCTTCGTGGCTACACCTTC | CSARDGSGLRGYTF
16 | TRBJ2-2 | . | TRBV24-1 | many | TGTGCCACCAGTGATTTGCGCGATAGCGGTACCGGGGAGCTGTTTTTT | CATSDLRDSGTGELFF
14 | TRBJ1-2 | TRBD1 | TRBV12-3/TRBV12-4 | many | TGTGCCAGCAATCAACAGGGGCCACTCGGGGGCTACACCTTC | CASNQQGPLGGYTF
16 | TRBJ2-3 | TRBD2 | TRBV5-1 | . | TGCGCCAGCAGCTTGGGTCTAGCGGGGAGGACAGATACGCAGTATTTT | CASSLGLAGRTDTQYF
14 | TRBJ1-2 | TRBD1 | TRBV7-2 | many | TGTGCCAGCAGTGATGGGGGGACAGGGAACGGCTACACCTTC | CASSDGGTGNGYTF
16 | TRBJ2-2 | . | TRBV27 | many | TGTGCCAGCAGTTTGTGGGGGCCCGGGAACACCGGGGAGCTGTTTTTT | CASSLWGPGNTGELFF
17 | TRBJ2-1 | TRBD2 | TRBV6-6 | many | TGTGCCAGCAGTTACTCCCTTGGAGCGGGGGGGCAGGATGAGCAGTTCTTC | CASSYSLGAGGQDEQFF
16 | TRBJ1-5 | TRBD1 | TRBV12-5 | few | TGTGCTAGTGGTTCCATACGGACAGGGGTAAATCAGCCCCAGCATTTT | CASGSIRTGVNQPQHF
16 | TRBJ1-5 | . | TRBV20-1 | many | TGCAGTGCCCCAGGGTTGGGGGCTCCATCCAATCAGCCCCAGCATTTT | CSAPGLGAPSNQPQHF
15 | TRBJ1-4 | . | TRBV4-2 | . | TGTGCCAGCAGCCAAGATACCAAATCTAATGAAAAACTGTTTTTT | CASSQDTKSNEKLFF
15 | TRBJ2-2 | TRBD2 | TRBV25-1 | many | TGTGCCAGCACTAGAGCGGGGGGTTTGACCGGGGAGCTGTTTTTT | CASTRAGGLTGELFF
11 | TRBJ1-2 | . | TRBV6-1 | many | TGTGCCAGCAGTGAACGCAGTGGCTACACCTTC | CASSERSGYTF
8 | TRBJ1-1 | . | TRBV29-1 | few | TGCAGCGTTGAAGGGGCTTTCTTT | CSVEGAFF
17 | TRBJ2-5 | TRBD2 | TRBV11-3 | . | TGTGCCAGCAGCTCGGGACTAGCGGGGGACCTCCCCGAGACCCAGTACTTC | CASSSGLAGDLPETQYF
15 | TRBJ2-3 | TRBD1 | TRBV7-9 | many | TGTGCCAGCAGCCCCGTAGGGGGCCCAGCAGATACGCAGTATTTT | CASSPVGGPADTQYF
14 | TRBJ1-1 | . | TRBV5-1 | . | TGCGCCAGCAGTTTCGGAGGTCCTGCCACTGAAGCTTTCTTT | CASSFGGPATEAFF
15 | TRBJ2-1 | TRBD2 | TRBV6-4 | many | TGTGCCAGCAGTGACTCGAGTAGCGGGGGAAATGAGCAGTTCTTC | CASSDSSSGGNEQFF
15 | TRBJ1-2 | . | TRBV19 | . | TGTGCCAGTAGCCGGACCCAGGGGTTAGACTATGGCTACACCTTC | CASSRTQGLDYGYTF
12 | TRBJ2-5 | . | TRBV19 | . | TGTGCCTGCGCTGGGCTAGGGGAGACCCAGTACTTC | CACAGLGETQYF
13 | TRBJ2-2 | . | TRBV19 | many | TGTGCCAGTAGTGGGGCTGGTACCGGGGAGCTGTTTTTT | CASSGAGTGELFF
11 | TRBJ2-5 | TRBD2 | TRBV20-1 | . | TGCAGTGCAAGACTAGCGGAGACCCAGTACTTC | CSARLAETQYF
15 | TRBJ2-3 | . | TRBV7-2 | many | TGTGCCAGCAGGGGAGGGGGGACTAGCACAGATACGCAGTATTTT | CASRGGGTSTDTQYF
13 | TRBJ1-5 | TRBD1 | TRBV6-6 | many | TGTGCCACCGCAGGACAGGGGGATCAGCCCCAGCATTTT | CATAGQGDQPQHF
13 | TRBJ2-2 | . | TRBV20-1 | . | TGCAGTGCTAGGTCTAGAACGGGCGGGGAGCTGTTTTTT | CSARSRTGGELFF
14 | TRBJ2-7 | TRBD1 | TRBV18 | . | TGTGCCAGCTCATTTGGACAGGGGGCTAACGAGCAGTACTTC | CASSFGQGANEQYF
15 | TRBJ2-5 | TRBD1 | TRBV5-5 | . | TGTGCCAGCAGCTTGGACCAGGGGGCGTTTGAGACCCAGTACTTC | CASSLDQGAFETQYF
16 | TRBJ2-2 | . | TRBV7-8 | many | TGTGCCAGCAGCTTATACGGGACACAAGACACCGGGGAGCTGTTTTTT | CASSLYGTQDTGELFF
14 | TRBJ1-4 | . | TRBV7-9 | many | TGTGCCAGCAGCTTTAGGACGGATAATGAAAAACTGTTTTTT | CASSFRTDNEKLFF
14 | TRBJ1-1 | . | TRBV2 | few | TGTGCCAGCAGTGAAGCCGAGGGGAACACTGAAGCTTTCTTT | CASSEAEGNTEAFF
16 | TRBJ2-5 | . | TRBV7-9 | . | TGTGCCAGCAGCCAAACAGGACCGGAACGATTTATGGCCCAGTACTTC | CASSQTGPERFMAQYF
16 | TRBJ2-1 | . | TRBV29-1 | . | TGCAGCGTTGAAGGGGAGCCAGGGAGTTCCTACAATGAGCAGTTCTTC | CSVEGEPGSSYNEQFF
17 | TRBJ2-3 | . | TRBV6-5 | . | TGTGCCAGCAGTTACATACGCACCGGGGGTCGTGGAGATACGCAGTATTTT | CASSYIRTGGRGDTQYF
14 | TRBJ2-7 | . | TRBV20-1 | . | TGCAGTGCCATGGATGGCGGACCTACCTACGAGCAGTACTTC | CSAMDGGPTYEQYF
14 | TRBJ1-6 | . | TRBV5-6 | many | TGTGCCAGCAGCCTGGCCGGGGGCGCGTCACCCCTCCACTTT | CASSLAGGASPLHF
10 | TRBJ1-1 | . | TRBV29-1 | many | TGCAGCGTTCGGGACATTGAAGCTTTCTTT | CSVRDIEAFF
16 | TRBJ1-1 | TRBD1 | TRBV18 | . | TGTGCCAGCTCACCGGGACAGGGGCTTCAGAACACTGAAGCTTTCTTT | CASSPGQGLQNTEAFF
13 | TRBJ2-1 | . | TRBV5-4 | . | TGTGCCAGCAGCCCTCGGCGGGACAATGAGCAGTTCTTC | CASSPRRDNEQFF
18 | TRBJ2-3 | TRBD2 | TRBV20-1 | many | TGCAGTGCTAGAGATCCCCGGACTAGCGGGGGGTTCACAGATACGCAGTATTTT | CSARDPRTSGGFTDTQYF
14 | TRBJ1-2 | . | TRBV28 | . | TGTGCCACCCCTAGGGGGGGGGGGGTCTATGGCTACACCTTC | CATPRGGGVYGYTF
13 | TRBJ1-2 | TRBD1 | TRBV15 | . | TGTGCCACCAGCAGGGGACAGGGTAACGGCTACACCTTC | CATSRGQGNGYTF
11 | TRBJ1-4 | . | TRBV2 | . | TGTGCCAGCACCCTAGGGGAAAAACTGTTTTTT | CASTLGEKLFF
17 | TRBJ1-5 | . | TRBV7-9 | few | TGTGCCAGCAGCTTAGCGATACATGTCGGGGACAATCAGCCCCAGCATTTT | CASSLAIHVGDNQPQHF